The rows below give T cell receptor beta chains drawn from one sample of a study of Graves' ophthalmopathy and Graves' hyperthyroidism. MiXCR was run by TCRdb on the multiplex PCR reads, yielding one entry per CDR3 protein. The sample yields about 480,000 distinct CDR3 sequences, 13% to 15% seen once. The source material was blood. All receptors derive from a woman aged 25 to 39 with Graves' ophthalmopathy. The CDR3 runs from the conserved cysteine through the conserved F or W. A D gene is named only where the DNA matches it firmly. Clone size appears in some rows only: once, few, many, or a class for an expanded clone.

J: TRBJ1-3
length: 15
size: many
V: TRBV28
D: TRBD1
DNA: TGTGCCAGCAGTTTATATACAGGGGGCGGAAACACCATATATTTT
CDR3: CASSLYTGGGNTIYF

J: TRBJ2-2
length: 15
size: many
V: TRBV29-1
D: -
DNA: TGCAGCGTTCCGGCAGGGGCGTCGAACACCGGGGAGCTGTTTTTT
CDR3: CSVPAGASNTGELFF

J: TRBJ2-7
length: 12
size: many
V: TRBV12-3/TRBV12-4
D: -
DNA: TGTGCCAGCAGAGGACAGTTCTACGAGCAGTACTTC
CDR3: CASRGQFYEQYF

J: TRBJ2-7
length: 14
size: many
V: TRBV28
D: TRBD2
DNA: TGTGCCAGCAGTTTATTAGGCGGGGGCTACGAGCAGTACTTC
CDR3: CASSLLGGGYEQYF

J: TRBJ1-6
length: 15
size: -
V: TRBV12-3/TRBV12-4
D: -
DNA: TGTGCCAGCAGCCCTGCAGGCAGGGGAAATTCACCCCTCCACTTT
CDR3: CASSPAGRGNSPLHF

J: TRBJ1-2
length: 14
size: many
V: TRBV6-5
D: -
DNA: TGTGCCAGCAGTTACTCCACCAAAGGCGATGGCTACACCTTC
CDR3: CASSYSTKGDGYTF

J: TRBJ2-5
length: 15
size: many
V: TRBV27
D: TRBD1
DNA: TGTGCCAGCAGCATGGACAGGGGGACCATGGAGACCCAGTACTTC
CDR3: CASSMDRGTMETQYF

J: TRBJ2-7
length: 15
size: many
V: TRBV2
D: TRBD1
DNA: TGTGCCAGCAGTGATGACAGGGTAAAGCGCTACGAGCAGTACTTC
CDR3: CASSDDRVKRYEQYF

J: TRBJ1-1
length: 18
size: -
V: TRBV12-3/TRBV12-4
D: TRBD1
DNA: TGTGCCAGCAGTCAAGAGTACGGACAGGGGTCTCCAAACACTGAAGCTTTCTTT
CDR3: CASSQEYGQGSPNTEAFF

J: TRBJ2-4
length: 15
size: many
V: TRBV28
D: -
DNA: TGTGCCAGCAGTTTATCGCAGGGAGCCAAAAACATTCAGTACTTC
CDR3: CASSLSQGAKNIQYF

J: TRBJ2-7
length: 14
size: many
V: TRBV20-1
D: -
DNA: TGCAGTGCTAGAGAGGGCGGCAGGATCTACGAGCAGTACTTC
CDR3: CSAREGGRIYEQYF

J: TRBJ2-7
length: 14
size: few
V: TRBV7-9
D: -
DNA: TGTGCCACACACCGCGACTCAAGTCCCTACGAGCAGTACTTC
CDR3: CATHRDSSPYEQYF

J: TRBJ2-4
length: 15
size: -
V: TRBV6-5
D: -
DNA: TGTGCCAGCAGTTCCGCTGACAGGCACAAAAACATTCAGTACTTC
CDR3: CASSSADRHKNIQYF

J: TRBJ2-7
length: 12
size: many
V: TRBV20-1
D: -
DNA: TGCAGTGCTAAGTTGCGGGAAAACGAGCAGTACTTC
CDR3: CSAKLRENEQYF

J: TRBJ2-4
length: 16
size: -
V: TRBV6-5
D: TRBD1
DNA: TGTGCCAGCAGTTACTCACCAGGGGGCGCCAAAAACATTAAGTACTTC
CDR3: CASSYSPGGAKNIKYF

J: TRBJ1-1
length: 15
size: -
V: TRBV7-3
D: -
DNA: TGTGCCAGCAGCTTATCCCGGGGTTTGGATGCTGAAGCTTTCTTT
CDR3: CASSLSRGLDAEAFF

J: TRBJ1-6
length: 15
size: many
V: TRBV9
D: -
DNA: TGTGCCAGCAGCGTAGAGAGCGGGGGGGGATCACCCCTCCACTTT
CDR3: CASSVESGGGSPLHF

J: TRBJ1-6
length: 19
size: few
V: TRBV24-1
D: -
DNA: TGTGCCACCAGTGATTTGCAGCTACAAAAAGACCCCCGGAATTCACCCCTCCACTTT
CDR3: CATSDLQLQKDPRNSPLHF

J: TRBJ1-1
length: 14
size: many
V: TRBV10-3
D: -
DNA: TGTGCCATCAGGGAGGGGCCAGGGAACACTGAAGCTTTCTTT
CDR3: CAIREGPGNTEAFF

J: TRBJ2-2
length: 13
size: many
V: TRBV12-3/TRBV12-4
D: -
DNA: TGTGCCAGCAGCCCCCGTTTGACCGGGGAGCTGTTTTTT
CDR3: CASSPRLTGELFF

J: TRBJ1-3
length: 14
size: -
V: TRBV30
D: -
DNA: TGTGCCTGGAGTGTACCCGGGGCCGGAAACACCATATATTTT
CDR3: CAWSVPGAGNTIYF

J: TRBJ1-5
length: 16
size: few
V: TRBV5-6
D: -
DNA: TGTGCCAGCAGCTTGCGGGAGGGCCGGAGCAATCAGCCCCAGCATTTT
CDR3: CASSLREGRSNQPQHF

J: TRBJ2-2
length: 15
size: -
V: TRBV28
D: TRBD1
DNA: TGTGCCAGCGGTGCCGGGACAGGGGGTACCGGGGAGCTGTTTTTT
CDR3: CASGAGTGGTGELFF

J: TRBJ2-2
length: 12
size: many
V: TRBV25-1
D: -
DNA: TGTGCCAGGGGTGTTTGCACCGGGGAGCTGTTTTTT
CDR3: CARGVCTGELFF

J: TRBJ2-5
length: 21
size: -
V: TRBV11-2
D: TRBD2
DNA: TGTGCCAGCAGCTTAGTTTCGTCTCGGCTAGCGGGGAAGGGTAGGCAAGAGACCCAGTACTTC
CDR3: CASSLVSSRLAGKGRQETQYF

J: TRBJ1-2
length: 16
size: many
V: TRBV27
D: -
DNA: TGTGCCAGCAGTCCCCGGTTTCTGTTGAATAACTATGGCTACACCTTC
CDR3: CASSPRFLLNNYGYTF

J: TRBJ2-5
length: 15
size: many
V: TRBV12-3/TRBV12-4
D: TRBD2
DNA: TGTGCCAGCAGCGCCCCTAGCGGGTCTCAAGAGACCCAGTACTTC
CDR3: CASSAPSGSQETQYF

J: TRBJ2-7
length: 14
size: many
V: TRBV6-5
D: TRBD1
DNA: TGTGCCAGCAGTTACCCGGACAGGGCTGGCGAGCAGTACTTC
CDR3: CASSYPDRAGEQYF

J: TRBJ2-2
length: 16
size: many
V: TRBV12-3/TRBV12-4
D: -
DNA: TGTGCCAGCAGTTTAGCGACGGGGGCCTACACCGGGGAGCTGTTTTTT
CDR3: CASSLATGAYTGELFF

J: TRBJ1-1
length: 14
size: -
V: TRBV15
D: -
DNA: TGTGCCACCAGCTCCCGCAGGATGAACACTGAAGCTTTCTTT
CDR3: CATSSRRMNTEAFF

J: TRBJ1-2
length: 18
size: many
V: TRBV28
D: -
DNA: TGTGCCAGCCGGTCCCTCCAGGGAAGGATACTAGCTAACTATGGCTACACCTTC
CDR3: CASRSLQGRILANYGYTF

J: TRBJ2-7
length: 15
size: many
V: TRBV5-1
D: TRBD1
DNA: TGCGCCAGCAGCCCTGAGGGACAGGGGAGGTACGAGCAGTACTTC
CDR3: CASSPEGQGRYEQYF

J: TRBJ1-5
length: 13
size: -
V: TRBV30
D: -
DNA: TGTGCCTGGAGTGCGTCGGCGAATCAGCCCCAGCATTTT
CDR3: CAWSASANQPQHF

J: TRBJ2-7
length: 12
size: many
V: TRBV6-1
D: -
DNA: TGTGCCAGCAGGCCTGGAAACTACGAGCAGTACTTC
CDR3: CASRPGNYEQYF

J: TRBJ2-7
length: 15
size: few
V: TRBV19
D: -
DNA: TGTGCCAGTAGTCCCCGACTAGGCCCAAGTTTCGAGCAGTACTTC
CDR3: CASSPRLGPSFEQYF

J: TRBJ1-2
length: 13
size: many
V: TRBV12-3/TRBV12-4
D: -
DNA: TGTGCCAGCAGCTTACTCGGGACATCTGGCTACACCTTC
CDR3: CASSLLGTSGYTF

J: TRBJ2-7
length: 15
size: many
V: TRBV3-1
D: TRBD1
DNA: TGTGCCAGCAGCCAACGACCGGGACAGCTCTACGAGCAGTACTTC
CDR3: CASSQRPGQLYEQYF

J: TRBJ1-1
length: 13
size: many
V: TRBV7-3
D: -
DNA: TGTGCCAGCAGCAGGGGCTGGAACACTGAAGCTTTCTTT
CDR3: CASSRGWNTEAFF

J: TRBJ2-2
length: 13
size: few
V: TRBV20-1
D: TRBD1
DNA: TGCAGTGCTAGGGTCACAGGGGGCGGGGAGCTGTTTTTT
CDR3: CSARVTGGGELFF

J: TRBJ2-7
length: 15
size: -
V: TRBV7-9
D: TRBD2
DNA: TGTGCCAGCAGCCCTAGCGGGAGCTCCCCCTACGAGCAGTACTTC
CDR3: CASSPSGSSPYEQYF

J: TRBJ2-7
length: 15
size: few
V: TRBV5-1
D: TRBD1
DNA: TGCGCCAGCAGCTCCGACAGGGGGCTACGATACGAGCAGTACTTC
CDR3: CASSSDRGLRYEQYF

J: TRBJ2-7
length: 17
size: many
V: TRBV12-3/TRBV12-4
D: -
DNA: TGTGCCAGCAGTCTAATTGACTTGCGACCAGTCCCCTACGAGCAGTACTTC
CDR3: CASSLIDLRPVPYEQYF

J: TRBJ1-3
length: 17
size: many
V: TRBV6-1
D: -
DNA: TGTGCCAGCAGACCTCGGGGCGACAGTCTCCCTGGAAACACCATATATTTT
CDR3: CASRPRGDSLPGNTIYF

J: TRBJ2-7
length: 14
size: -
V: TRBV6-2/TRBV6-3
D: -
DNA: TGTGCCAGCAGTTACATCGGGGACTCCTACGAGCAGTACTTC
CDR3: CASSYIGDSYEQYF

J: TRBJ1-3
length: 16
size: -
V: TRBV30
D: -
DNA: TGTGCCTGGAGACCCGGTGGGGGGTCCTATGGAAACACCATATATTTT
CDR3: CAWRPGGGSYGNTIYF

J: TRBJ2-7
length: 13
size: many
V: TRBV6-5
D: -
DNA: TGTGCCAGCAGTTACTCGATAGACTACGAGCAGTACTTC
CDR3: CASSYSIDYEQYF

J: TRBJ2-3
length: 11
size: -
V: TRBV11-2
D: -
DNA: TGTGCCAGCAGCCACCCCGATACGCAGTATTTT
CDR3: CASSHPDTQYF

J: TRBJ1-3
length: 15
size: -
V: TRBV9
D: -
DNA: TGTGCCAGCAGCGTAGAATCAGGGACTGGAAACACCATATATTTT
CDR3: CASSVESGTGNTIYF

J: TRBJ2-7
length: 13
size: many
V: TRBV20-1
D: -
DNA: TGCAGTGCTAATCCGGGATCAACCTACGAGCAGTACTTC
CDR3: CSANPGSTYEQYF

J: TRBJ1-2
length: 16
size: -
V: TRBV6-5
D: TRBD1
DNA: TGTGCCAGCAGTTATGTTAGGACAGGGGGGTCCTATGGCTACACCTTC
CDR3: CASSYVRTGGSYGYTF

J: TRBJ2-7
length: 16
size: many
V: TRBV11-1
D: TRBD1
DNA: TGTGCCAGCAGCTTCGCGCCTATTGGACAGGGCTACGAGCAGTACTTC
CDR3: CASSFAPIGQGYEQYF